This T cell receptor (beta chain) was documented in a study of T cell repertoires in cytomegalovirus infection. Germline V CDR1 and CDR2: SGHDT, YYEEEE. The CDR3 runs 14 residues. The V end was cut by 0 bases, the J end by 0 bases, with 5 bases between. Turning to this clonotype: Its antigen remains unknown.

TCRdb reanalysed the reads using MiXCR and keeps one entry per CDR3 protein. The repertoire includes roughly 310,000 distinct CDR3 sequences, almost 30% of them detected once, and 20% sits in the top ten. This TCR was sampled from a human donor in good health (CMV status not recorded). Some clones in this sample may be carry-over from other donors' samples. Sequenced material: cultured PBMCs, taken from culture after CMV antigen stimulation. The genes are TRBV5-6 and TRBJ2-3; D gene unclear. CDR3 loop: CASSLVQSTDTQYF. The DNA of the CDR3 is TGTGCCAGCAGCTTGGTCCAGAGCACAGATACGCAGTATTTT.